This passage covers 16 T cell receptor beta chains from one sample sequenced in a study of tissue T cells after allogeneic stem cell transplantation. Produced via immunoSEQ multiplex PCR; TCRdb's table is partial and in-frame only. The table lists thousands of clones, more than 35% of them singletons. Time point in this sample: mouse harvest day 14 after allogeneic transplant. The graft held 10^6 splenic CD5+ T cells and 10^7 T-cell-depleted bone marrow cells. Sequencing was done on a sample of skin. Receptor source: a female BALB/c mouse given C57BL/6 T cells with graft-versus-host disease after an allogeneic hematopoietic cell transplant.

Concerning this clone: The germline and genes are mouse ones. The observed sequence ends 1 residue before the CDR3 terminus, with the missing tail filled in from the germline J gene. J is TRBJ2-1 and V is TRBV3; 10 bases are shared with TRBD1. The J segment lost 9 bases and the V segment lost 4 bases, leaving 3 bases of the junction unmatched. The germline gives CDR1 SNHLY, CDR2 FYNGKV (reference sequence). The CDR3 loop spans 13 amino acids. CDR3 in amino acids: CASSSGTGVEQFF. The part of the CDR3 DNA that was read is TGTGCCAGCAGCTCCGGGACAGGGGTTGAGCAGTTC.

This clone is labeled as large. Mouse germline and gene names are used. The CDR3 bases that were read are TGCTCCAGCAGTCAAAGTAGACTGGGCGCAGAAACGCTGTAT. The encoded protein is CSSSQSRLGAETLY. From start to end, the CDR3 is CSSSQSRLGAETLYF. This chain links TRBV23 with TRBJ2-3; the table's D call of TRBD2 was not tested on the DNA. The CDR3 end falls 1 residue outside the read, so it is completed with the germline J gene. CDR1 KGHTA and CDR2 FQNQQP come from the germline V gene. The CDR3 is 15 residues long.

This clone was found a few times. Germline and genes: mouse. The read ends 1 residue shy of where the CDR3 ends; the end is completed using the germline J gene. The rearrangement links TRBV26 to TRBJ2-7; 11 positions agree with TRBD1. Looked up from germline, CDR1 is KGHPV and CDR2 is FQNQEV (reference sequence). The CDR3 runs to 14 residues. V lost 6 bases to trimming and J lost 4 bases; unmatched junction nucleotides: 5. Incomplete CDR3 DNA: TGTGCCAGCAGCCGGGGACAGGGGGTGTATGAACAGTAC. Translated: CASSRGQGVYEQY. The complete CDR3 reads CASSRGQGVYEQYF.

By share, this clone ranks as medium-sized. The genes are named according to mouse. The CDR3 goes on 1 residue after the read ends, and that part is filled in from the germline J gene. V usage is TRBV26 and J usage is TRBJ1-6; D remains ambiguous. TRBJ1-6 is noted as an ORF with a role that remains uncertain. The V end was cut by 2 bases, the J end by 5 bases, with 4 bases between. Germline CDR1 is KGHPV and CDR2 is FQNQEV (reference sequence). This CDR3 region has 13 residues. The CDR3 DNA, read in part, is TGTGCCAGCAGTCTGAACGATAATTCGCCCCTCTAC. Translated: CASSLNDNSPLY. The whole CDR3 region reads CASSLNDNSPLYF.

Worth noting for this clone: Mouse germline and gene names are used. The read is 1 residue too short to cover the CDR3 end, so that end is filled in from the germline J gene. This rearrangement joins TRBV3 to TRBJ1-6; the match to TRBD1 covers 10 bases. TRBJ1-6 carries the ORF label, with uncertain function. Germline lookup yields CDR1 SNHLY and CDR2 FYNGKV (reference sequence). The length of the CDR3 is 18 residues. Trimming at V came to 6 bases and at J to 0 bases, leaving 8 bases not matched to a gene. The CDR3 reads CASSSGTGVISYNSPLYF. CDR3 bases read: TGTGCCAGCAGTTCCGGGACAGGGGTCATTTCCTATAATTCGCCCCTCTAC.

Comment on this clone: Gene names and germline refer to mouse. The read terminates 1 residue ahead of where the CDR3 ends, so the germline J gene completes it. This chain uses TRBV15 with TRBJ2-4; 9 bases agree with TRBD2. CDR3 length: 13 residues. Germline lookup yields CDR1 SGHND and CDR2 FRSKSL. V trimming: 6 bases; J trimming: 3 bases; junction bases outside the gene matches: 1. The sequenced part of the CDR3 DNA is TGTGCCAGCAGACTGGGGGGACAAAACACCTTGTAC. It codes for CASRLGGQNTLY. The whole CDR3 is CASRLGGQNTLYF.

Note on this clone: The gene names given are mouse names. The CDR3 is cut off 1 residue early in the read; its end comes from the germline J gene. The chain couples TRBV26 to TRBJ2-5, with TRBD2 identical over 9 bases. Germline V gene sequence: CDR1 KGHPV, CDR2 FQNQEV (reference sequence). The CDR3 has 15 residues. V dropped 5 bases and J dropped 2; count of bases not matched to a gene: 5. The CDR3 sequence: CASSSGGEGQDTQYF. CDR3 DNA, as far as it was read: TGTGCCAGCAGTTCTGGGGGGGAGGGCCAAGACACCCAGTAC.

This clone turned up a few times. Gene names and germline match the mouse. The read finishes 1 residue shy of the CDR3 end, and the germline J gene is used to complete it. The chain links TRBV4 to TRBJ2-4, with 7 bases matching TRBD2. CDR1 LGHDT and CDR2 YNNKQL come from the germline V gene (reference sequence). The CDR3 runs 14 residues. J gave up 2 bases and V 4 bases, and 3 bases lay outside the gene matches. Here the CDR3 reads CASSFGLVQNTLYF. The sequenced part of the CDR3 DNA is TGTGCCAGCAGCTTTGGACTGGTTCAAAACACCTTGTAC. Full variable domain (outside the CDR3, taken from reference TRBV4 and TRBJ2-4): ETAVFQTPNYHVTQVGNEVSFNCKQTLGHDTMYWYKQDSKKLLKIMFSYNNKQLIVNETVPRRFSPQSSDKAHLNLRIKSVEPEDSAVYLCASSFGLVQNTLYFGAGTRLSVL.

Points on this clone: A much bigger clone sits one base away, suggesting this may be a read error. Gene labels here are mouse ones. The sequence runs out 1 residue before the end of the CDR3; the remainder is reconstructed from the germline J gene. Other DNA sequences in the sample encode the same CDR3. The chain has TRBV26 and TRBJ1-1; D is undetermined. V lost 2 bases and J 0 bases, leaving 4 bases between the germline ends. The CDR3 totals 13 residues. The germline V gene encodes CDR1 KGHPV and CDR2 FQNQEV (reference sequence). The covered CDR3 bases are TGTGCCAGCAGTCTGGGGGCAAACACAGAAGTCTTC. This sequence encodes CASSLGANTEVF. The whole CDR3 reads CASSLGANTEVFF.

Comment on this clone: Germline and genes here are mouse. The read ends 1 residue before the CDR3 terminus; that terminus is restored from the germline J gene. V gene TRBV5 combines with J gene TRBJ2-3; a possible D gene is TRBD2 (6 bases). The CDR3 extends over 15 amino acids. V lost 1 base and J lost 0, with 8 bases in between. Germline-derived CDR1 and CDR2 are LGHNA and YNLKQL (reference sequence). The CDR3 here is CASSQAGTSAETLYF. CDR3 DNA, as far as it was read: TGTGCCAGCAGCCAAGCCGGGACTAGTGCAGAAACGCTGTAT.

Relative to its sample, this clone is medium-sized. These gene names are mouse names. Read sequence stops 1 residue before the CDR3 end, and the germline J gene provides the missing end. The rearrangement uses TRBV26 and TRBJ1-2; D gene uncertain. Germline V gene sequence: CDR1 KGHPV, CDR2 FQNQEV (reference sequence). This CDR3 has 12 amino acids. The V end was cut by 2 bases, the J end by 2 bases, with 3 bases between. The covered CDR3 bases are TGTGCCAGCAGTCTGGACAACTCCGACTACACC. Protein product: CASSLDNSDYT. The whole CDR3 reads CASSLDNSDYTF.

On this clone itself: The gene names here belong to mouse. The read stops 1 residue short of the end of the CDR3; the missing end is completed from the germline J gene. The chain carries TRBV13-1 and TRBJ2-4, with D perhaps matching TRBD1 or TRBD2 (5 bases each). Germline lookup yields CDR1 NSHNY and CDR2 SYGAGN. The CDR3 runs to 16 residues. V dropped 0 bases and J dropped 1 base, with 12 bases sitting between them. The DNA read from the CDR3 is TGTGCCAGCAGTGATGGGGGCGCGGGGGGTCAAAACACCTTGTAC. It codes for CASSDGGAGGQNTLY. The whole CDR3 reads CASSDGGAGGQNTLYF.

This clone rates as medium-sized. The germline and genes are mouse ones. The CDR3 sequence is CASSLGGYEQYF. CDR3 DNA, as far as it was read: TGTGCCAGCAGTTTAGGGGGGTATGAACAGTAC. The chain combines TRBV15 with TRBJ2-7; the D call may be TRBD1 or TRBD2 (5 bases each). The CDR3 end is not reached by the read, which stops 1 residue before it; the germline J gene fills it in. Trimming stripped 1 base from V and 4 bases from J, with 5 bases between. The CDR3 is made up of 12 amino acids. In germline, CDR1 is SGHND, CDR2 FRSKSL.

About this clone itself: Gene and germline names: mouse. CDR3 bases read: TGTGCCAGCAGTTTAGGGTTTAACCAAGACACCCAGTAC. Protein product: CASSLGFNQDTQY. The whole CDR3 region reads CASSLGFNQDTQYF. The gene calls are TRBV15 and TRBJ2-5; D is unresolved. The sequenced fragment ends 1 residue before the CDR3 boundary, so the rest is inferred from the germline J gene. The CDR3 runs to 14 residues. Trimming cost V 1 base and J 0 bases, with 5 bases left between them. Germline V lookup: CDR1 SGHND, CDR2 FRSKSL.

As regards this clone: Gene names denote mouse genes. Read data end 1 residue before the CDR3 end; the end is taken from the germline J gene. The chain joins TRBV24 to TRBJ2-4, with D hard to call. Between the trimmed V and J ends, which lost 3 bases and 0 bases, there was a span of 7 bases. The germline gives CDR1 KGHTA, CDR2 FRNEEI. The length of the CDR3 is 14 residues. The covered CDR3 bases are TGTGCCAGCAGTCTTTACAGTAGTCAAAACACCTTGTAC. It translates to CASSLYSSQNTLY. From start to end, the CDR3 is CASSLYSSQNTLYF.

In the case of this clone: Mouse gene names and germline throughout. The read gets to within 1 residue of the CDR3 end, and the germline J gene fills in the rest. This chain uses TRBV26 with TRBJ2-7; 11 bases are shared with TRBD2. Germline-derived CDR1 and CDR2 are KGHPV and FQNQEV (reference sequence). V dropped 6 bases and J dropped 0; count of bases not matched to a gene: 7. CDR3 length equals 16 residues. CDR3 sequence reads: CASSHDWGGFSYEQYF. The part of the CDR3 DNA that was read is TGTGCCAGCAGCCACGACTGGGGGGGGTTCTCCTATGAACAGTAC.